The rows below give T cell receptor beta chains drawn from one sample of a study of vaccination effects on CD4 cells after COVID-19. Method: immunoSEQ multiplex PCR; TCRdb's copy keeps in-frame clones and lacks some. This table has about 52,000 clones, roughly three quarters appearing once. Their antigens are not known. The specimen was CD4+ T cells from PBMCs cultured with HCoV-OC43 spike peptides, collected before COVID-19 vaccination. The receptors shown here come from a human donor who received a COVID-19 vaccine. CDR3s include the opening cysteine and the closing phenylalanine or tryptophan. The order of the fields is D gene, V gene, J gene, clone size, CDR3 DNA, CDR3 protein. A D gene is named only where the DNA matches it firmly. Only some rows state a clone size, as once, few, many or a class for expanded clones.

d_call: -
v_call: TRBV5-1
j_call: TRBJ1-6
clone_size: -
cdr3_nt: TGCGCCAGCAGCCTACAGGGATCTAATTCACCCCTCCACTTT
cdr3_aa: CASSLQGSNSPLHF

d_call: -
v_call: TRBV12-5
j_call: TRBJ1-4
clone_size: -
cdr3_nt: TGTGCTAGTGGTTTCTCGGGGGCTAGTGAAAAACTGTTTTTT
cdr3_aa: CASGFSGASEKLFF

d_call: -
v_call: TRBV7-2
j_call: TRBJ1-1
clone_size: -
cdr3_nt: TGTGCCAGCAGCTTAGGAGGGTTCAACACTGAAGCTTTCTTT
cdr3_aa: CASSLGGFNTEAFF

d_call: TRBD1
v_call: TRBV2
j_call: TRBJ1-6
clone_size: -
cdr3_nt: TGTGCCAGCAGTAGACAGGGACGGAATTCACCCCTCCACTTT
cdr3_aa: CASSRQGRNSPLHF

d_call: -
v_call: TRBV7-2
j_call: TRBJ2-4
clone_size: -
cdr3_nt: TGTGCCAGCAGCTTAGATGGAGTGGGGGCCAAAAACATTCAGTACTTC
cdr3_aa: CASSLDGVGAKNIQYF

d_call: -
v_call: TRBV2
j_call: TRBJ1-5
clone_size: -
cdr3_nt: TGTGCCAGCAGAGGACAAATCAATCAGCCCCAGCATTTT
cdr3_aa: CASRGQINQPQHF

d_call: TRBD1
v_call: TRBV5-1
j_call: TRBJ2-2
clone_size: -
cdr3_nt: TGCGCCAGCAGCTTCGCCGGGACAGCGAACACCGGGGAGCTGTTTTTT
cdr3_aa: CASSFAGTANTGELFF

d_call: TRBD2
v_call: TRBV9
j_call: TRBJ2-3
clone_size: -
cdr3_nt: TGTGCCAGCAGCAGAATACTAGCGGGGGGCGGGGCGGCCACAGATACGCAGTATTTT
cdr3_aa: CASSRILAGGGAATDTQYF

d_call: -
v_call: TRBV29-1
j_call: TRBJ1-2
clone_size: -
cdr3_nt: TGCAGCGTTGAAGGGCTCTCTCGGAGGGGCTACACCTTC
cdr3_aa: CSVEGLSRRGYTF

d_call: -
v_call: TRBV10-2
j_call: TRBJ2-1
clone_size: -
cdr3_nt: TGCGCCAGCAGTGAGTCTGGAAACAATGAGCAGTTCTTC
cdr3_aa: CASSESGNNEQFF

d_call: TRBD1
v_call: TRBV19
j_call: TRBJ2-2
clone_size: -
cdr3_nt: TGTGCCAGTAGTCCTTTGGTGACAGGGGAAAGGGAGCTGTTTTTT
cdr3_aa: CASSPLVTGERELFF

d_call: TRBD2
v_call: TRBV6-5
j_call: TRBJ2-5
clone_size: -
cdr3_nt: TGTGCCAGCAGTTTTGGGAGGGCGGGGGGTGAAGAGACCCAGTACTTC
cdr3_aa: CASSFGRAGGEETQYF

d_call: -
v_call: TRBV14
j_call: TRBJ1-1
clone_size: -
cdr3_nt: TGTGCCAGCAGCCAAAATCAGAACACTGAAGCTTTCTTT
cdr3_aa: CASSQNQNTEAFF

d_call: TRBD1
v_call: TRBV6-5
j_call: TRBJ1-1
clone_size: -
cdr3_nt: TGTGCCAGCAACCGACGACAGGGGGCGGATGCTGAAGCTTTCTTT
cdr3_aa: CASNRRQGADAEAFF

d_call: TRBD1
v_call: TRBV12-3/TRBV12-4
j_call: TRBJ1-2
clone_size: few
cdr3_nt: TGTGCCAGCAGTGGGGGACAGGGCTGGTACTACACCTTC
cdr3_aa: CASSGGQGWYYTF

d_call: TRBD2
v_call: TRBV10-3
j_call: TRBJ2-5
clone_size: -
cdr3_nt: TGTGCCATCAGCCTAGCGGGGGGAAGCCAAGAGACCCAGTACTTC
cdr3_aa: CAISLAGGSQETQYF

d_call: -
v_call: TRBV5-1
j_call: TRBJ2-5
clone_size: -
cdr3_nt: TGCGCCAGCAGCCCACAGACGGGAGACCAAGAGACCCAGTACTTC
cdr3_aa: CASSPQTGDQETQYF

d_call: TRBD2
v_call: TRBV6-1
j_call: TRBJ2-1
clone_size: -
cdr3_nt: TGTGCCAGCAGTGAAGGGGAAGGGTGGGGGGGCTACAATGAGCAGTTCTTC
cdr3_aa: CASSEGEGWGGYNEQFF

d_call: -
v_call: TRBV6-5
j_call: TRBJ2-5
clone_size: -
cdr3_nt: TGTGCCAGCAGGGGGGAGTGGACCCAGTACTTC
cdr3_aa: CASRGEWTQYF

d_call: -
v_call: TRBV6-1
j_call: TRBJ2-4
clone_size: -
cdr3_nt: TGTGCCAGCAGTGAAGCGGGGCAGGGGATTGTCAAAAACATTCAGTACTTC
cdr3_aa: CASSEAGQGIVKNIQYF

d_call: TRBD2
v_call: TRBV6-4
j_call: TRBJ2-1
clone_size: -
cdr3_nt: TGTGCCAGCAGTGACCTACTAGCGGGGGGGATCTCCTACAATGAGCAGTTCTTC
cdr3_aa: CASSDLLAGGISYNEQFF

d_call: TRBD2
v_call: TRBV5-5
j_call: TRBJ2-1
clone_size: -
cdr3_nt: TGTGCCAGCAGTCAGAGACCGGGACTATCGAATGAGCAGTTCTTC
cdr3_aa: CASSQRPGLSNEQFF